The 18 T cell receptor beta chains below were found in one sample sequenced in a study of shared clonotypes between healthy human individuals. Data came from immunoSEQ multiplex PCR; TCRdb stores just in-frame clones and leaves some out. The sample has hundreds of thousands of clones, 80% to 95% seen once. Naivety among CD8 cells was defined by CD45RO negativity and positive CCR7 selection, thereby excluding terminally differentiated effector memory CD45RA+ cells. Sequencing input: naive CD8+ T cells sorted from blood. The origin of the receptors is a man aged 30-40 years in good health.

The chain employs TRBV7-9 and TRBJ2-2; a possible D gene is TRBD1 (5 bases). The V end was cut by 4 bases, the J end by 1 base, with 13 bases between. Germline loops: CDR1 SEHNR, CDR2 FQNEAQ (reference sequence). This CDR3 comprises 16 residues. CDR3 DNA: TGTGCCAGCAGCTCATCCGCGGACAAGAACACCGGGGAGCTGTTTTTT. Translated: CASSSSADKNTGELFF.

The chain couples TRBV19 to TRBJ2-7, with 8 bases identical to TRBD1. This CDR3 is built from 14 residues. J was trimmed by 3 bases and V by 4 bases; bases with no gene match: 5. The V gene's germline CDR1 is LNHDA and CDR2 SQIVND (reference sequence). The CDR3: CASSRTGRYYEQYF. For the CDR3, the DNA is TGTGCCAGTAGTAGGACAGGGAGGTACTACGAGCAGTACTTC.

This clone was seen just once. The chain combines TRBV12-2 with TRBJ2-4. TRBV12-2 is a pseudogene. CDR3 length equals 16 residues. The CDR3 nucleotides are TGTGCAAGTCGCTTAGCGCGAAGGACAGCCAAAAACATTCAGTACTTC. Its translation is CASRLARRTAKNIQYF.

The chain employs TRBV6-6 and TRBJ2-1; tentative D call: TRBD2 (5 bases). There are 14 residues in the CDR3. Germline assignment: CDR1 MNHNY and CDR2 SVGAGI (reference sequence). V lost 2 bases to trimming and J lost 6 bases, with 11 bases between them. In DNA, the CDR3 is TGTGCCAGCAGTTACACGGTGACTACCAATGAGCAGTTCTTC. Protein: CASSYTVTTNEQFF.

V is TRBV7-8 and J is TRBJ2-5, with D possibly being TRBD1 or TRBD2 (6 bases each). The germline gives CDR1 SGHVS, CDR2 FQNEAQ. The CDR3 contains 15 residues. V dropped 3 bases and J dropped 5 bases, with 16 bases sitting between them. Written as DNA, the CDR3 is TGTGCCAGCAGCTTGGGACGGGGGACATCGGAGACCCAGTACTTC. Its translation: CASSLGRGTSETQYF.

This rearrangement joins TRBV19 to TRBJ2-5; perhaps TRBD2 as D (6 bases). The ends were cut back, 3 bases at V and 0 bases at J, with 14 bases in the middle. CDR1 LNHDA and CDR2 SQIVND come from the germline V gene (reference sequence). This CDR3 region has 16 residues. The CDR3 coding sequence is TGTGCCAGTAGTATCACTAGCAAAGGGTACCAAGAGACCCAGTACTTC. Protein: CASSITSKGYQETQYF.

About this clone: A read error may account for a junction end that differs from germline. CDR3 loop: CASSLSGGPIYEQYF. Written as DNA, the CDR3 is TGTGCCAGCAGTCTATCAGGGGGACCGATATACGAGCAGTACTTC. The chain links TRBV27 to TRBJ2-7; 7 bases align to TRBD1. Germline CDR1 and CDR2: MNHEY and SMNVEV (reference sequence). The CDR3 covers 15 residues.

The chain has TRBV30 and TRBJ2-1, with 10 nucleotides matching TRBD1. This CDR3 has 15 amino acids. Germline V gene sequence: CDR1 GTSNPN, CDR2 SVGIG (reference sequence). After removal of 2 bases from V and 4 bases from J, the junction contained 5 bases not matched to a gene. In DNA form, the CDR3 reads TGTGCCTGGAGTTTAGGGACAGGGGTATACAATGAGCAGTTCTTC. Translation: CAWSLGTGVYNEQFF. Supplemented by reference TRBV30 and TRBJ2-1, the full variable domain reads SQTIHQWPATLVQPVGSPLSLECTVEGTSNPNLYWYRQAAGRGLQLLFYSVGIGQISSEVPQNLSASRPQDRQFILSSKKLLLSDSGFYLCAWSLGTGVYNEQFFGPGTRLTVL.

This rearrangement joins TRBV27 to TRBJ2-3; perhaps TRBD1 as D (6 bases). This CDR3 has 12 amino acids. V lost 5 bases and J lost 4, with 7 bases in between. From germline, CDR1 is MNHEY and CDR2 SMNVEV (reference sequence). Written as DNA, the CDR3 is TGTGCCAGCAGTCACAGGGCAGATACGCAGTATTTT. This encodes CASSHRADTQYF.

The chain uses TRBV28 and TRBJ2-2; the match to TRBD2 covers 12 bases. After removal of 5 bases from V and 5 bases from J, the junction contained 15 bases not matched to a gene. The CDR3 covers 19 residues. CDR1 is MDHEN, CDR2 SYDVKM, per germline. Here the CDR3 DNA reads TGTGCCAGCAGTACAAAATCCCCTAGCGGGAGGGCCAGAACCGGGGAGCTGTTTTTT. It yields the protein CASSTKSPSGRARTGELFF.

The V gene is TRBV28, the J gene TRBJ1-1, with unresolved D. CDR1 is MDHEN, CDR2 SYDVKM, per germline. This CDR3 contains 14 residues. Trimming took off 3 bases at V and 1 base at J, with 9 bases between the two ends. CDR3 in amino acids: CASSFRTQNTEAFF. In DNA, the CDR3 is TGTGCCAGCAGTTTCAGGACCCAGAACACTGAAGCTTTCTTT.

The chain combines TRBV7-9 with TRBJ1-1; D unclear. With 6 bases removed from V and 7 bases from J, the gap between germline ends came to 12 bases. The CDR3 extends over 12 amino acids. Germline V CDR1 and CDR2: SEHNR, FQNEAQ (reference sequence). CDR3 in amino acids: CASSEPVGEAFF. In nucleotides, the CDR3 is TGTGCCAGCAGTGAACCGGTGGGTGAAGCTTTCTTT.

This chain links TRBV10-2 with TRBJ2-7; a possible D gene is TRBD1 (6 bases). This CDR3 spans 12 amino acids. CDR1 and CDR2 from the germline V gene are WSHSY and SAAADI. V was pared by 7 bases and J by 3 bases, with 10 bases between. This CDR3 is CASIGQSYEQYF. The CDR3 DNA is TGCGCCAGCATTGGACAGAGCTACGAGCAGTACTTC.

The chain has TRBV27 and TRBJ2-3, with D perhaps TRBD2 (6 bases). With 2 bases removed from V and 2 bases from J, the gap between germline ends came to 11 bases. The CDR3 has 15 amino acids. CDR1 and CDR2 (germline): MNHEY, SMNVEV (reference sequence). The CDR3 DNA reads as TGTGCCAGCAGTTTACCGGGGGAGCACACAGATACGCAGTATTTT. It specifies CASSLPGEHTDTQYF.

This CDR3 is CASSVNRRLGPYTGELFF. The DNA of the CDR3 is TGTGCCAGCAGCGTGAACAGGAGACTAGGTCCCTACACCGGGGAGCTGTTTTTT. This sequence joins TRBV5-5 and TRBJ2-2, with a weak D call TRBD2 (6 bases). Trimming cost V 4 bases and J 3 bases, with 22 bases left between them. Germline V lookup: CDR1 SGHKS, CDR2 YYEKEE (reference sequence). This CDR3 comprises 18 residues.

V is TRBV5-4 and J is TRBJ2-5, with D perhaps matching TRBD1 (5 bases). Germline V gene sequence: CDR1 SGHNT, CDR2 YYREEE (reference sequence). This CDR3 contains 13 residues. The germline V and J ends were trimmed by 5 bases and 9 bases, with 17 bases remaining between them. The CDR3: CASRVDLQGSQYF. The CDR3 DNA is TGTGCCAGCAGAGTTGACCTTCAGGGTTCCCAGTACTTC.

The rearrangement joins TRBV7-7 to TRBJ2-2, with TRBD1 matching over 7 bases. The germline V gene encodes CDR1 SSHAT and CDR2 FNYEAQ (reference sequence). V shed 5 bases, J shed 7 bases, and the junction held 7 bases outside the gene matches. The CDR3 contains 14 residues. CDR3 bases: TGTGCCAGCAGCCAAGGACAGGTGGTCGGGGAGCTGTTTTTT. Translation: CASSQGQVVGELFF.

The chain recombines TRBV13 with TRBJ2-1; D unresolved. CDR3 size: 14 residues. Trimming shortened V by 0 bases and J by 2 bases, and 5 bases separated the two germline ends. Looked up from germline, CDR1 is PRHDT and CDR2 is FYEKMQ (reference sequence). The CDR3 loop reads CASSLGGTYNEQFF. The CDR3 coding sequence is TGTGCCAGCAGCTTAGGTGGCACCTACAATGAGCAGTTCTTC.